The 3 T cell receptor beta chains below all came from one sample that was sequenced in a study of shared clonotypes between healthy human individuals. Using immunoSEQ multiplex PCR, the repertoire was profiled, and TCRdb retains in-frame clones only, with some absent. The repertoire holds about 2.3 million clones, with around 92% as singletons. The sequencing sample was made of naive CD4+ T cells from PBMCs. Specified subset: CD45RA+ positively selected. These receptors came from a young man in good health. Some clones in this sample may be carry-over from other donors' samples.

The chain has TRBV7-2 and TRBJ2-5; unclear D gene. Germline-derived CDR1 and CDR2 are SGHTA and FQGNSA. Trimming pared 1 base from V and 1 base from J, leaving 10 bases between. The CDR3 runs to 15 residues. The CDR3 sequence: CASSLGVTRQETQYF. The DNA for the CDR3 is TGTGCCAGCAGCTTAGGAGTCACCCGCCAAGAGACCCAGTACTTC. The full variable domain, with the rest looked up from reference TRBV7-2 and TRBJ2-5, is GAGVSQSPSNKVTEKGKDVELRCDPISGHTALYWYRQSLGQGLEFLIYFQGNSAPDKSGLPSDRFSAERTGGSVSTLTIQRTQQEDSAVYLCASSLGVTRQETQYFGPGTRLLVL.

The genes are TRBV5-1 and TRBJ1-4; 10 bases are a match to TRBD1. The ends lost 4 bases at V and 11 bases at J; junction bases unmatched: 8. From germline, CDR1 is SGHRS and CDR2 YFSETQ. The CDR3 totals 14 residues. The CDR3 DNA is TGCGCCAGCAGCACCTCTGGACAGGGGGTTAAACTGTTTTTT. This gives the protein CASSTSGQGVKLFF. Together with reference TRBV5-1 and TRBJ1-4, the CDR3 gives the full variable domain: KAGVTQTPRYLIKTRGQQVTLSCSPISGHRSVSWYQQTPGQGLQFLFEYFSETQRNKGNFPGRFSGRQFSNSRSEMNVSTLELGDSALYLCASSTSGQGVKLFFGSGTQLSVL.

This rearrangement joins TRBV7-6 to TRBJ2-7; TRBD2 matches 7 bases. The V gene end was trimmed by 2 bases and the J gene end by 3 bases; junction bases not matched to a gene: 4. The CDR3 extends over 14 amino acids. Germline CDR1 SGHVS, CDR2 FNYEAQ. The CDR3 loop reads CASSLTGGGYEQYF. The CDR3 region has the DNA TGTGCCAGCAGCTTAACTGGGGGGGGCTACGAGCAGTACTTC. The full variable domain, rest sourced from reference TRBV7-6 and TRBJ2-7, is GAGVSQSPRYKVTKRGQDVALRCDPISGHVSLYWYRQALGQGPEFLTYFNYEAQQDKSGLPNDRFSAERPEGSISTLTIQRTEQRDSAMYRCASSLTGGGYEQYFGPGTRLTVT.